This T cell receptor (beta chain) was found in a study of human T cells and chemical hapten exposure. Noted time point: patch test 2, 6 weeks after DPC sensitization. Regarding treatment: therapeutic diphenylcyclopropenone sensitization with weekly scalp DPC. Each CDR3 protein gets one entry after TCRdb re-called the RACE reads with MiXCR. The sample has some 350,000 distinct CDR3 sequences, around 6% seen once. Overall study findings and caveats: TCRs above 1 in 1000 frequency did not change with DPC sensitization. The immune response of these alopecia patients might not match healthy individuals'. Controls had significantly fewer large CDR3 similarity clusters than were formed by expanded TCRs.

The sample holds many counts of this clonotype. Its antigen is undetermined. CDR3 length equals 14 residues. Trimming took off 5 bases at V and 2 bases at J, with 7 bases between the two ends. The germline gives CDR1 MNHEY, CDR2 SVGEGT. The genes are TRBV6-2 or TRBV6-3 and TRBJ2-6; no clear D. The sequence was collected from a woman aged 18-30 years with alopecia areata. Some clones in this sample may be carry-over from other donors' samples. Sequencing was performed on whole blood, taken in connection with sensitization to the hapten diphenylcyclopropenone (DPC). CDR3 amino acids: CASSRVPGANVLTF. In nucleotides, the CDR3 is TGTGCCAGCAGTCGAGTTCCTGGGGCCAACGTCCTGACTTTC.